Each of the 23 T cell receptor beta chains below was sequenced from the same sample in a study of control samples from healthy donors and cancer patients. TCRdb's copy holds only in-frame clones and misses some; the assay was immunoSEQ multiplex PCR. The table lists 75,000 to 90,000 clones, approximately 90% of them singletons, with roughly 7% in the top ten. Sequenced material: blood. The receptors shown here come from a man aged 45-60 years in good health.

This clone has just a few counts. This chain connects TRBV30 to TRBJ2-1, with TRBD2 identical over 7 bases. Germline V gene sequence: CDR1 GTSNPN, CDR2 SVGIG (reference sequence). V gave up 3 bases and J gave up 4 bases; unmatched junction bases: 6. The CDR3 length is 14 residues. CDR3 sequence reads: CAWRSSGIYNEQFF. CDR3 bases: TGTGCCTGGAGGTCTAGCGGAATTTACAATGAGCAGTTCTTC.

This chain uses TRBV2 with TRBJ1-1; D is undetermined. Deletions cut 6 bases from V and 1 base from J, with 9 bases between. Germline V gene sequence: CDR1 SNHLY, CDR2 FYNNEI. The CDR3 has 13 residues. CDR3 in amino acids: CASRSGPNTEAFF. CDR3 DNA: TGTGCCAGCAGGTCTGGCCCGAACACTGAAGCTTTCTTT.

V is TRBV6-5 and J is TRBJ2-3; TRBD2 matches 7 bases. The CDR3 sequence is 14 residues long. Losses at the gene ends were 4 bases for V and 9 bases for J; bases not matched to a gene: 10. Per germline, CDR1 MNHEY and CDR2 SVGAGI. CDR3 in amino acids: CASSSKGLLRTQYF. CDR3 nucleotide sequence: TGTGCCAGCAGTTCTAAGGGACTACTCCGCACGCAGTATTTT.

This chain uses TRBV5-1 with TRBJ2-5, with a weak D call TRBD2 (6 bases). V dropped 0 bases and J dropped 5 bases, with 14 bases sitting between them. The germline V gene has CDR1 SGHRS and CDR2 YFSETQ. CDR3 size: 15 residues. The CDR3 loop is CASSLARGLRETQYF. In nucleotides, the CDR3 is TGCGCCAGCAGCTTGGCCCGGGGGTTGAGGGAGACCCAGTACTTC. Looking up the rest from reference TRBV5-1 and TRBJ2-5 gives the full variable domain: KAGVTQTPRYLIKTRGQQVTLSCSPISGHRSVSWYQQTPGQGLQFLFEYFSETQRNKGNFPGRFSGRQFSNSRSEMNVSTLELGDSALYLCASSLARGLRETQYFGPGTRLLVL.

J is TRBJ2-1 and V is TRBV28, with 7 bases fitting TRBD1. Germline V gives CDR1 MDHEN, CDR2 SYDVKM. The CDR3 runs to 17 residues. The V segment lost 0 bases and the J segment 0 bases; nucleotides outside the gene matches: 5. This chain's CDR3 is CASSLWAGGNSYNEQFF. In DNA form, the CDR3 reads TGTGCCAGCAGTTTATGGGCAGGGGGTAACTCCTACAATGAGCAGTTCTTC.

CDR3 residues: CASSPDRGVGEAFF. In DNA form, the CDR3 reads TGTGCCAGCAGCCCAGACAGGGGAGTGGGGGAAGCTTTCTTT. The chain couples TRBV11-1 to TRBJ1-1, with 8 bases fitting TRBD1. Germline V lookup: CDR1 SGHAT, CDR2 FQDESV (reference sequence). V lost 5 bases to trimming and J lost 8 bases; unmatched junction nucleotides: 10. The CDR3 totals 14 residues.

The rearrangement links TRBV2 to TRBJ2-2; D might be TRBD1 (6 bases). V dropped 6 bases and J dropped 1 base, with 12 bases sitting between them. This CDR3 is built from 15 residues. Germline loops: CDR1 SNHLY, CDR2 FYNNEI. The CDR3, as DNA: TGTGCCAGCAGGGATCTACAGGGGAACACCGGGGAGCTGTTTTTT. It is translated as CASRDLQGNTGELFF.

The chain combines TRBV6-6 with TRBJ1-2; D remains unclear. This CDR3 contains 12 residues. V lost 4 bases to trimming and J lost 8 bases, with 11 bases between them. Germline assignment: CDR1 MNHNY and CDR2 SVGAGI (reference sequence). CDR3 DNA sequence: TGTGCCAGCAGTTGGACCTCCGGAGGCTACACCTTC. Its translation: CASSWTSGGYTF.

The CDR3 region has the DNA TGCGCCAGCAGCATCGTGACAGGGCAGAACACTGAAGCTTTCTTT. This encodes CASSIVTGQNTEAFF. This chain connects TRBV5-1 to TRBJ1-1; 7 bases match TRBD1. The CDR3 runs 15 residues. Germline lookup yields CDR1 SGHRS and CDR2 YFSETQ. After removal of 4 bases from V and 1 base from J, the junction contained 7 bases not matched to a gene.

The sample holds a few counts of this clone. V is TRBV5-5 and J is TRBJ1-5; tentatively, D is TRBD1 (6 bases). The CDR3 contains 13 residues. CDR1 and CDR2 (germline): SGHKS, YYEKEE (reference sequence). V was shortened by 2 bases and J by 6 bases, with 9 bases between the two germline ends. The CDR3 protein is CASSFGGVQPQHF. CDR3 coding DNA: TGTGCCAGCAGCTTCGGGGGCGTTCAGCCCCAGCATTTT.

The chain is built from TRBV7-2 and TRBJ2-5; D ambiguous. Germline V gene data show CDR1 as SGHTA and CDR2 as FQGNSA. The CDR3 loop spans 12 amino acids. Trimming took 1 base from V and 4 from J, leaving 4 bases between them. The CDR3 region is CASSLERETQYF. The DNA of the CDR3 is TGTGCCAGCAGCTTAGAACGAGAGACCCAGTACTTC. The full variable domain, rest sourced from reference TRBV7-2 and TRBJ2-5, is GAGVSQSPSNKVTEKGKDVELRCDPISGHTALYWYRQSLGQGLEFLIYFQGNSAPDKSGLPSDRFSAERTGGSVSTLTIQRTQQEDSAVYLCASSLERETQYFGPGTRLLVL.

The rearrangement links TRBV2 to TRBJ2-5; D is undetermined. Germline CDR1 is SNHLY and CDR2 is FYNNEI. The ends were cut back, 3 bases at V and 7 bases at J, with 6 bases in the middle. The CDR3 sequence is 11 residues long. The CDR3 region has the DNA TGTGCCAGCAGTGACCCGGGGACCCAGTACTTC. Translated, it gives CASSDPGTQYF.

This chain joins TRBV7-3 and TRBJ2-2; D gene ambiguous. CDR1 is SGHTA, CDR2 FQGTGA, per germline. The CDR3 covers 13 residues. Trimming left V 3 bases short and J 4 bases short, with 6 bases between. The CDR3 DNA is TGTGCCAGCAGCTTTGAGCCCACCGGGGAGCTGTTTTTT. As protein: CASSFEPTGELFF.

V and J are TRBV3-1 (or the pseudogene TRBV3-2) and TRBJ1-4; D gene unclear. CDR1 is LGHDT and CDR2 is YNNKEL in the germline V gene (reference sequence). This CDR3 comprises 12 residues. The V end lost 4 bases, the J end lost 12 bases, and 12 bases lay between the germline ends. This CDR3 reads CASSRLSGELFF. Written as DNA, the CDR3 is TGTGCCAGCAGCCGTCTTAGTGGGGAACTGTTTTTT.

With respect to this clone: Germline is not matched at one junction end, which may reflect a read error. Within the sample, other DNA sequences also encode this same CDR3. The chain has TRBV18 and TRBJ2-3; D is ambiguous. Per germline, CDR1 KGHSH and CDR2 LQKENI. The CDR3 length is 15 residues. The DNA for the CDR3 is TGCGCCAGCTCACCATTCCGGCAGGACACAGATACGCAGTATTTT. This translates into CASSPFRQDTDTQYF. The complete variable domain, with remaining parts taken from reference TRBV18 and TRBJ2-3, reads NAGVMQNPRHLVRRRGQEARLRCSPMKGHSHVYWYRQLPEEGLKFMVYLQKENIIDESGMPKERFSAEFPKEGPSILRIQQVVRGDSAAYFCASSPFRQDTDTQYFGPGTRLTVL.

This clone was counted only a few times. The chain links TRBV4-2 to TRBJ1-5; D remains unclear. CDR1 LGHNA and CDR2 YNFKEQ come from the germline V gene. Trimming removed 1 base at V and 0 bases at J, with 4 bases between. The CDR3 length is 14 residues. The CDR3 DNA reads TGTGCCAGCAGCCAAGCTGGTAGCAATCAGCCCCAGCATTTT. Translating gives CASSQAGSNQPQHF.

The genes are TRBV7-8 and TRBJ2-1; D may match TRBD1 or TRBD2 (6 bases each). CDR3 length: 15 residues. The ends were cut back, 2 bases at V and 3 bases at J, with 11 bases in the middle. Germline V CDR1 and CDR2: SGHVS, FQNEAQ. The CDR3, as DNA: TGTGCCAGCAGCTTAAGGGGGGTAGGCTACAATGAGCAGTTCTTC. Residues: CASSLRGVGYNEQFF.

The chain has TRBV4-1 and TRBJ2-2; the match to TRBD2 covers 15 bases. J was trimmed by 5 bases and V by 3 bases; bases with no gene match: 13. This CDR3 region has 20 residues. Germline V gene lookup returns CDR1 MGHRA and CDR2 YSYEKL. CDR3 loop: CASSHPGLAGGRGRTGELFF. CDR3 DNA: TGCGCCAGCAGCCACCCCGGACTAGCGGGGGGGCGAGGGCGTACCGGGGAGCTGTTTTTT.

This clone occurred once. The chain employs TRBV29-1 and TRBJ2-3; TRBD1 agrees at 9 bases. CDR3 length: 15 amino acids. CDR1 and CDR2 from the germline V gene are SQVTM and ANQGSEA. The V segment lost 5 bases and the J segment 5 bases; nucleotides outside the gene matches: 11. As DNA, the CDR3 is TGCAGCGTTCCCCCTTTACAGGGGGCATTAGATACGCAGTATTTT. It encodes CSVPPLQGALDTQYF.

The chain uses TRBV12-3 or TRBV12-4 and TRBJ1-2, with 7 nucleotides matching TRBD1. The CDR3 extends over 13 amino acids. Trimming removed 2 bases from V and 4 bases from J; junction bases left unmatched: 1. CDR3 loop: CASSLNRGYGYTF. CDR3 DNA sequence: TGTGCCAGCAGTTTAAACAGGGGCTATGGCTACACCTTC.

Written as DNA, the CDR3 is TGTGCCAGCAGTCTCCGACAGGGACGTGAAGCTTTCTTT. It yields the protein CASSLRQGREAFF. This sequence joins TRBV27 and TRBJ1-1, with TRBD1 matching 7 bases. The length of the CDR3 is 13 residues. Germline assignment: CDR1 MNHEY and CDR2 SMNVEV (reference sequence). V was clipped by 5 bases and J by 7 bases; unmatched bases: 7.

The CDR3 DNA is TGTGCCAGCAGCCAAGGAGAGGGTCGAAACACCATATATTTT. Protein sequence: CASSQGEGRNTIYF. The rearrangement uses TRBV3-1 (or the pseudogene TRBV3-2) and TRBJ1-3; no definite D call. Trimming removed 1 base from V and 5 bases from J, with 9 bases in between. Germline CDR1 LGHDT, CDR2 YNNKEL (reference sequence). The CDR3 loop spans 14 amino acids.

The table lists this clone with a count of one. J is TRBJ2-3 and V is TRBV6-4; 15 nucleotides match TRBD2. Germline V gives CDR1 MRHNA, CDR2 SNTAGT. The CDR3 contains 17 residues. V was clipped by 1 base and J by 4 bases; unmatched bases: 3. The chain's CDR3 is CASSDFGLAGGPDTQYF. The CDR3 DNA reads TGTGCCAGCAGTGACTTCGGACTAGCGGGGGGGCCAGATACGCAGTATTTT.